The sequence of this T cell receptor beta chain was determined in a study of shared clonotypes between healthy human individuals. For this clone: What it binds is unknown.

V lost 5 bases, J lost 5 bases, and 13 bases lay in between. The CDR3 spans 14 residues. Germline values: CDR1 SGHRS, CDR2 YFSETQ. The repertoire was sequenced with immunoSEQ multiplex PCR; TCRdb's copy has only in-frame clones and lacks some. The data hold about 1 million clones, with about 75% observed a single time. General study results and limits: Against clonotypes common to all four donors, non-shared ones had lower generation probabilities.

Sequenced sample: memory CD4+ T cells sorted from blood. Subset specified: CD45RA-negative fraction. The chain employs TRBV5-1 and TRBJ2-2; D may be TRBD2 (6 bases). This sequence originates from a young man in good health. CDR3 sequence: CASRRGDGTGELFF. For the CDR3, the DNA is TGCGCCAGCAGGCGGGGTGATGGGACCGGGGAGCTGTTTTTT.